A selection of T cell receptor beta chains follows, all from one sample in a study of human T cells and chemical hapten exposure. TCRdb re-analysed the RACE reads in MiXCR, keeping a single row per CDR3 protein. The table shows about 130,000 distinct CDR3 sequences, with roughly 9.5% occurring only once. Sequencing used whole blood. These receptors came from a male donor in good health. Some clones in this sample may be carry-over from other donors' samples. Both conserved end residues are part of each CDR3. The D gene is left open where the match is weak. Size is stated for part of the rows, as once, few or many counts, or as a class when the clone is expanded.

V gene	J gene	D gene	clone size	CDR3 protein	CDR3 DNA
TRBV12-3/TRBV12-4	TRBJ2-3	NA	many	CASSLNGLARDTQYF	TGTGCCAGCAGTTTAAATGGGCTAGCGAGAGATACGCAGTATTTT
TRBV28	TRBJ2-5	TRBD2	NA	CASTRLAGGQETQYF	TGTGCCAGCACCCGGCTAGCGGGGGGTCAGGAGACCCAGTACTTC
TRBV29-1	TRBJ2-1	NA	NA	CTAMRFSYNEQFF	TGCACCGCCATGAGATTTTCCTACAATGAGCAGTTCTTC
TRBV6-2/TRBV6-3	TRBJ2-1	NA	NA	CASRFGSWNEQFF	TGTGCCAGCAGGTTCGGGAGCTGGAATGAGCAGTTCTTC
TRBV7-9	TRBJ1-2	TRBD1	few	CASSSAGQGASPNYGYTF	TGTGCCAGCAGCTCGGCCGGACAGGGGGCCAGTCCTAACTATGGCTACACCTTC
TRBV12-3/TRBV12-4	TRBJ1-3	NA	few	CASSLPGGSSGNTIYF	TGTGCCAGCAGTTTACCCGGCGGATCCTCTGGAAACACCATATATTTT
TRBV4-1	TRBJ2-7	TRBD2	few	CASSQEASGSSYEQYF	TGCGCCAGCAGCCAAGAGGCTAGCGGGAGTTCCTACGAGCAGTACTTC
TRBV12-5	TRBJ2-7	NA	NA	CASGSNQGGSTTYEQYF	TGTGCTAGTGGTTCGAACCAGGGGGGCTCCACGACCTACGAGCAGTACTTC
TRBV6-6	TRBJ2-7	TRBD2	NA	CASSYTERGSYEQYF	TGTGCCAGCAGTTACACAGAGCGGGGATCCTACGAGCAGTACTTC
TRBV5-1	TRBJ2-3	NA	many	CASGRFGATSTDTQYF	TGCGCCAGCGGTCGGTTCGGGGCGACTAGCACAGATACGCAGTATTTT
TRBV18	TRBJ1-1	NA	few	CASSPIATMNTEAFF	TGTGCCAGCTCACCAATAGCGACCATGAACACTGAAGCTTTCTTT
TRBV2	TRBJ2-5	NA	NA	CASSEAAKGIRLPWRETQYF	TGTGCCAGCAGTGAAGCTGCTAAAGGAATTAGACTCCCGTGGAGAGAGACCCAGTACTTC
TRBV7-9	TRBJ2-7	NA	many	CASSLARGLYF	TGTGCCAGCAGCTTAGCGAGGGGCCTCTACTTC
TRBV12-3/TRBV12-4	TRBJ1-1	NA	few	CASSLGPKAFF	TGTGCCAGCAGTTTAGGACCGAAGGCTTTCTTT
TRBV18	TRBJ2-1	NA	NA	CASSQPGHLNNEQFF	TGTGCCAGCTCACAACCGGGACACCTAAACAATGAGCAGTTCTTC
TRBV29-1	TRBJ2-7	NA	many	CSVGYGPYEQYF	TGCAGCGTGGGGTACGGGCCCTACGAGCAGTACTTC
TRBV7-3	TRBJ2-3	TRBD1	NA	CASSLGDRGADTQYF	TGTGCCAGCAGCTTAGGGGACAGGGGCGCAGATACGCAGTATTTT
TRBV7-9	TRBJ1-5	NA	NA	CASSLEGINQPQHF	TGTGCCAGCAGCTTAGAAGGGATCAATCAGCCCCAGCATTTT
TRBV11-1	TRBJ1-1	NA	NA	CASSSLDSLNTEAFF	TGTGCCAGCAGCTCCCTGGACTCCCTAAACACTGAAGCTTTCTTT
TRBV5-1	TRBJ2-5	NA	NA	CASSLGVSSQETQYF	TGCGCCAGCAGCTTGGGGGTTTCTTCCCAAGAGACCCAGTACTTC
TRBV5-1	TRBJ2-2	TRBD2	many	CASSSRLAEPAGELFF	TGCGCCAGCAGCTCCCGACTAGCGGAACCAGCCGGGGAGCTGTTTTTT
TRBV2	TRBJ2-4	TRBD1	NA	CASSEATGEKNIQYF	TGTGCCAGCAGTGAAGCGACAGGGGAAAAAAACATTCAGTACTTC
TRBV12-5	TRBJ2-3	TRBD2	few	CASGPGTTFSTDTQYF	TGTGCTAGTGGCCCCGGGACTACCTTCAGCACAGATACGCAGTATTTT
TRBV10-3	TRBJ2-4	TRBD2	few	CAISDKGGGSIQYF	TGTGCCATCAGTGACAAAGGCGGGGGGTCCATTCAGTACTTC
TRBV20-1	TRBJ2-1	NA	NA	CSAPLRAEQFF	TGCAGTGCTCCTCTTCGGGCCGAGCAGTTCTTC
TRBV2	TRBJ1-5	TRBD1	NA	CASSETGRNQPQHF	TGTGCCAGCAGTGAGACAGGGCGCAATCAGCCCCAGCATTTT
TRBV12-3/TRBV12-4	TRBJ2-7	NA	many	CASSLTPRGANEQYF	TGTGCCAGCAGTTTAACCCCCCGAGGGGCAAACGAGCAGTACTTC
TRBV3-1	TRBJ2-3	TRBD2	many	CASSRRLAGGTSTDTQYF	TGTGCCAGCAGCCGAAGACTAGCGGGGGGGACTAGCACAGATACGCAGTATTTT
TRBV19	TRBJ1-1	NA	NA	CASSQTVNTEAFF	TGTGCCAGTAGCCAGACGGTGAACACTGAAGCTTTCTTT
TRBV29-1	TRBJ2-3	TRBD1	many	CSVDPRQGLTYTQYF	TGCAGCGTTGACCCGAGACAGGGGTTAACATATACGCAGTATTTT
TRBV10-3	TRBJ2-5	TRBD2	NA	CAIRERGLDQETQYF	TGTGCCATCAGGGAGCGGGGGCTAGACCAAGAGACCCAGTACTTC
TRBV29-1	TRBJ2-7	NA	few	CSVGDASGYEQYF	TGCAGCGTTGGGGATGCGTCCGGATACGAGCAGTACTTC
TRBV18	TRBJ1-2	NA	few	CASSPGPGTNYGYTF	TGTGCCAGCTCACCAGGACCAGGGACCAACTATGGCTACACCTTC
TRBV7-9	TRBJ1-5	NA	many	CASSPPGPNQPQHF	TGTGCCAGCAGCCCGCCAGGGCCCAATCAGCCCCAGCATTTT
TRBV29-1	TRBJ2-7	NA	NA	CSVEDTRDKKYF	TGCAGCGTTGAAGATACCAGGGACAAGAAGTACTTC
TRBV7-9	TRBJ2-7	NA	many	CASSHYRTASYEQYF	TGTGCCAGCAGCCACTACCGGACAGCATCCTACGAGCAGTACTTC
TRBV5-1	TRBJ2-7	NA	few	CASGDGTRSYEQYF	TGCGCCAGCGGCGACGGGACAAGGAGCTACGAGCAGTACTTC
TRBV9	TRBJ2-7	TRBD2	few	CASSVTSGGYEQYF	TGTGCCAGCAGCGTGACTAGCGGGGGATACGAGCAGTACTTC
TRBV7-6	TRBJ2-3	NA	many	CASSGTSLSTDTQYF	TGTGCCAGCAGCGGGACGAGCTTAAGCACAGATACGCAGTATTTT
TRBV12-3/TRBV12-4	TRBJ2-2	TRBD2	many	CASSPIGTSGNTGELFF	TGTGCCAGCAGTCCAATCGGGACTAGCGGGAACACCGGGGAGCTGTTTTTT
TRBV6-1	TRBJ2-7	TRBD2	few	CASSDREGPHEQYF	TGTGCCAGCAGTGACCGGGAGGGCCCTCACGAGCAGTACTTC
TRBV27	TRBJ2-7	TRBD2	few	CASNQAGVYEQYF	TGTGCCAGCAATCAAGCGGGAGTCTACGAGCAGTACTTC
TRBV6-1	TRBJ2-6	NA	NA	CASTSWGSGANVLTF	TGTGCCAGCACCAGCTGGGGGTCTGGGGCCAACGTCCTGACTTTC
TRBV7-6	TRBJ2-7	NA	NA	CASSLGRGGFRGEQYF	TGTGCCAGCAGCTTAGGTAGAGGTGGATTTAGGGGCGAGCAGTACTTC
TRBV11-2	TRBJ1-2	NA	few	CASSLGAGPEGYTF	TGTGCCAGCAGCTTAGGGGCAGGTCCGGAAGGCTACACCTTC
TRBV20-1	TRBJ2-1	NA	many	CSARYGNLGAYNEQFF	TGCAGTGCTAGATACGGGAACTTAGGGGCCTACAATGAGCAGTTCTTC
TRBV20-1	TRBJ2-2	TRBD2	few	CSAMSGGNTGELFF	TGCAGTGCTATGAGCGGGGGGAACACCGGGGAGCTGTTTTTT
TRBV18	TRBJ2-3	NA	NA	CASSPGVVRFGTDTQYF	TGTGCCAGCTCACCAGGAGTCGTGCGGTTCGGCACAGATACGCAGTATTTT
TRBV6-2/TRBV6-3	TRBJ2-7	NA	many	CASSLSGLSYEQYF	TGTGCCAGCAGTCTATCCGGACTCTCCTACGAGCAGTACTTC
TRBV7-2	TRBJ2-4	NA	many	CASSFPPQGVGNIQYF	TGTGCCAGCAGCTTTCCGCCCCAGGGCGTCGGAAACATTCAGTACTTC
TRBV6-2/TRBV6-3	TRBJ1-1	TRBD1	many	CASSSETGVNAAFF	TGTGCCAGCAGCAGCGAAACAGGGGTTAATGCAGCTTTCTTT
TRBV11-2	TRBJ2-1	NA	many	CASSLVQGPTYNEQFF	TGTGCCAGCAGCTTAGTGCAGGGCCCGACTTACAATGAGCAGTTCTTC
TRBV5-1	TRBJ2-7	NA	few	CASSSTVSSYEQYF	TGCGCCAGCAGCAGCACAGTTTCTTCCTACGAGCAGTACTTC
TRBV20-1	TRBJ2-7	NA	NA	CSASRTMGGEQYF	TGCAGTGCCTCTAGGACTATGGGGGGCGAGCAGTACTTC
TRBV5-1	TRBJ1-1	NA	few	CASRQTGVNTEAFF	TGCGCCAGCAGACAGACAGGAGTGAACACTGAAGCTTTCTTT
TRBV2	TRBJ1-5	TRBD1	few	CASSEGGQGSRQPQHF	TGTGCCAGCAGTGAAGGAGGACAGGGTAGCAGGCAGCCCCAGCATTTT
TRBV7-9	TRBJ2-2	TRBD1	NA	CASSSGTVIGELFF	TGTGCCAGCAGCTCCGGGACAGTCATCGGGGAGCTGTTTTTT
TRBV6-1	TRBJ1-3	NA	few	CASSEQGNTIYF	TGTGCCAGCAGTGAGCAAGGAAACACCATATATTTT
TRBV6-6	TRBJ2-7	TRBD1	few	CASRPSGGQGYEQYF	TGTGCCAGCAGGCCTTCGGGCGGACAGGGCTACGAGCAGTACTTC
TRBV2	TRBJ2-1	TRBD1	NA	CASQGAGRNEQFF	TGTGCCAGCCAGGGGGCGGGCCGGAATGAGCAGTTCTTC